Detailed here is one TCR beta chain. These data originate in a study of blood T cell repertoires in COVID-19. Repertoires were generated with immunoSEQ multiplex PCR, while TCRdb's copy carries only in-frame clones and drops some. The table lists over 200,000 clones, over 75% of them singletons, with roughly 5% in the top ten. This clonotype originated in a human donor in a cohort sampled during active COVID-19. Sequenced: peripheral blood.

The CDR3 sequence: CASSSLAGGSYNEQFF. In DNA form, the CDR3 reads TGTGCCAGCAGCTCACTAGCTGGGGGGTCCTACAATGAGCAGTTCTTC. This rearrangement joins TRBV7-2 to TRBJ2-1; TRBD2 might be the D (6 bases). V was trimmed by 4 bases and J by 1 base, leaving 14 bases between them. Germline CDR1 is SGHTA and CDR2 is FQGNSA. This CDR3 contains 16 residues.